This T cell receptor beta chain comes out of a study of identical twins. Regarding the study as a whole: Conclusions were based on cross-sectional statistical analysis, without following the same donors.

CDR3 size: 14 residues. The ends lost 2 bases at V and 9 bases at J; junction bases unmatched: 4. CDR1 LNHDA and CDR2 SQIVND come from the germline V gene (reference sequence). No donor was unhealthy or non-Caucasian. Remarks on this clonotype: Antigen: not known.

TCRdb ran MiXCR on the 5' RACE reads and lists one entry per CDR3 protein. The profile covers 550,000 to 700,000 distinct CDR3 sequences, with around a tenth appearing a single time and roughly 3% taken by the ten largest. The data were also submitted as part of a second study, on yellow fever vaccine responses in identical twins. Per that study: As reported, the vaccine T cell response of twins seemed partly convergent and partly personalized.

This receptor was taken from a woman aged 18-29 years in good health. J is TRBJ2-4 and V is TRBV19, with 10 nucleotides matching TRBD1. The specimen was PBMCs. The CDR3 region has the DNA TGTGCCAGTAGTATAACCAGGACAGGGGGCATTCAGTACTTC. Translating gives CASSITRTGGIQYF.